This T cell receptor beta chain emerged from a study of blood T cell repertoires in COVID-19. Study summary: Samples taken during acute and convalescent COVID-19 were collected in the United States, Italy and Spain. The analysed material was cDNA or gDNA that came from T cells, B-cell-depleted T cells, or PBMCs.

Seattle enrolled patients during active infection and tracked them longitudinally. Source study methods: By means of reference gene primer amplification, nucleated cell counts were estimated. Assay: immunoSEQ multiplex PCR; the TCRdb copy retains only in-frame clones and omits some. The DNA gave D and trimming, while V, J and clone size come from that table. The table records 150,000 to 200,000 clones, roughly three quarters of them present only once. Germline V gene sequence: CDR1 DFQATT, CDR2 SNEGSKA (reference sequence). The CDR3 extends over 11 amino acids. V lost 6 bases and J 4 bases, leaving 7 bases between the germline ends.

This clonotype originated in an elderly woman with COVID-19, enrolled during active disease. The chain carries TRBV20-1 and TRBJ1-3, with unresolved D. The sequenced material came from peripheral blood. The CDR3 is CSAPRGNTIYF. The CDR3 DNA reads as TGCAGTGCACCGAGGGGAAACACCATATATTTT.